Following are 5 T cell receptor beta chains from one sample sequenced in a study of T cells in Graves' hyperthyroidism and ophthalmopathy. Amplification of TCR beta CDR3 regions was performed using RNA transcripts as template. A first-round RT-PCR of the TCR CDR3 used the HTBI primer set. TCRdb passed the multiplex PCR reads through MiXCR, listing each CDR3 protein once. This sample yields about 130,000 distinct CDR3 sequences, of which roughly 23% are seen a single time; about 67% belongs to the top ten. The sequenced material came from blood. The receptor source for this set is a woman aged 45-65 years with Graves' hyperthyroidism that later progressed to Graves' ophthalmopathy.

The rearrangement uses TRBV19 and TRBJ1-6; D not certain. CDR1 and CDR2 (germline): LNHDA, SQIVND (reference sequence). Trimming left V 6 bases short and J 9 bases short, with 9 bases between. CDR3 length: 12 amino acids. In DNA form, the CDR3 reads TGTGCCAGTAGGGTGGCGGCTTCACCCCTCCACTTT. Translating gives CASRVAASPLHF. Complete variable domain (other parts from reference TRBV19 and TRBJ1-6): DGGITQSPKYLFRKEGQNVTLSCEQNLNHDAMYWYRQDPGQGLRLIYYSQIVNDFQKGDIAEGYSVSREKKESFPLTVTSAQKNPTAFYLCASRVAASPLHFGNGTRLTVT.

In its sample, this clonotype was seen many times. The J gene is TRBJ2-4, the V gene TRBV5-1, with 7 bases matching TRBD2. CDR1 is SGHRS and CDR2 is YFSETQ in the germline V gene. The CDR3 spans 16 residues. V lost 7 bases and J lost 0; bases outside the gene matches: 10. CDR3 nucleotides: TGCGCCAGCGAAAAAACGGCGGGAGTAGCCAAAAACATTCAGTACTTC. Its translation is CASEKTAGVAKNIQYF.

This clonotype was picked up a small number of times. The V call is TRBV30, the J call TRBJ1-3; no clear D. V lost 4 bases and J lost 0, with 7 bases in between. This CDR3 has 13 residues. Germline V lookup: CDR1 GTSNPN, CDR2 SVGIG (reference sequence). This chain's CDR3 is CAWNKGSGNTIYF. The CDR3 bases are TGTGCCTGGAATAAGGGCTCTGGAAACACCATATATTTT.

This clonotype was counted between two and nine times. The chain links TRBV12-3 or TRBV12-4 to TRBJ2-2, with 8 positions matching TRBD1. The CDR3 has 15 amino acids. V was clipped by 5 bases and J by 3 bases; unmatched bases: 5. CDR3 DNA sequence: TGTGCCAGCAGTCAGCCGGACAGGGACACCGGGGAGCTGTTTTTT. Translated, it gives CASSQPDRDTGELFF.

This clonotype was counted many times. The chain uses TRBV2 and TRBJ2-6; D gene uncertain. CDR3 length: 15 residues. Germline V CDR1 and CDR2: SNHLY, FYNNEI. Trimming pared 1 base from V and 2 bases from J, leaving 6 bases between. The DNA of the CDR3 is TGTGCCAGCAGTGAAGGGGGTACTGGGGCCAACGTCCTGACTTTC. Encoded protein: CASSEGGTGANVLTF.